This T cell receptor beta chain was captured by sequencing in a study of Graves' ophthalmopathy and Graves' hyperthyroidism (dated by TCRdb to the late 2010s). Some background on the complete study: Hyperthyroidism was defined as stable when no progression to ophthalmopathy occurred within 18 months of follow-up. Once sampling was done, hyperthyroidism patients were given methimazole at a starting dose of 30 mg daily, while ophthalmopathy patients were given high-dose intravenous methylprednisolone. TCR beta repertoire signatures were used to distinguish Graves' ophthalmopathy from Graves' hyperthyroidism and to predict progression to ophthalmopathy. The independent validation cohort included 18 to 20 hyperthyroidism patients plus 17 patients who later progressed from hyperthyroidism to ophthalmopathy. T-cell repertoires of thyroid tissue and blood were compared in over five hyperthyroidism patients. To explore V-J signatures distinguishing ophthalmopathy from hyperthyroidism, a discovery set of 100 patients (43 ophthalmopathy, 55 to 60 stable hyperthyroidism) was enrolled. In total, approximately 140 blood samples were TCR-sequenced: 40 to 45 ophthalmopathy, some 75 hyperthyroidism and roughly 17 hyperthyroidism-to-ophthalmopathy patients. What the work shows at the level of the full study, not this receptor alone: Most expanded thyroid clonotypes with frequency above 0.001 were also detected in blood, suggesting blood repertoires may reflect the thyroid immune response. No statistical method was used to set the sample size in advance, and the investigators knew which group each participant was assigned to. In cross-validation, the 13-signature model distinguished ophthalmopathy from stable hyperthyroidism with around 90% sensitivity and over 81% specificity, while in the test set the corresponding values were roughly 80% and 75%. In validation, the model predicted ophthalmopathy progression with roughly 68% sensitivity and less than 80% specificity; eleven to twelve predicted patients were CT-confirmed with GO in a median of approximately six months.

For repertoire sequencing, TCR beta CDR3 regions were amplified from RNA transcripts. A first-round RT-PCR used HTBI primers with the Qiagen OneStep RT-PCR kit, followed by a second-round multiplex PCR, size selection and purification. Libraries were sequenced on an Illumina HiSeq2000 using paired-end 100 bp reads. Per the original workflow: SOAPnuke was used to process the reads, throwing out any read that had adapters, had uncalled bases, had a mean Phred below 15, or lacked an exact constant-primer or identifier match. COPE v1.2.5 was used to merge high-quality paired reads. Each unique nucleotide sequence was treated as a clonotype, and MiTCR v1.1 was used to align the clonotypes to the IMGT TRB V, D and J references. Only V-J combinations with frequency above 0.0001 were analysed, covering approximately 99% of repertoires. A TCR clonal expansion and chaos score per V-J combination was defined as the ratio of F50 clonal expansion to chaos observed in the TCRdist matrix. Welch's t-statistics and random forest were used to reduce features to approximately 13 V-J combinations, which were fed into a naive Bayes classifier. The similarity between thyroid and blood repertoires was quantified using the Morisita-Horn index. TCRdb reprocessing: public reads trimmed at Q25 with fastp, clones called with MiXCR, in-frame beta chains kept. Duplicate CDR3 protein sequences are folded into a single record with the most common DNA and genes. In this record, the V and J calls reflect TCRdb's handling and not the investigators' own analysis. The sample table contains about 1.2 million distinct CDR3 sequences; only one count was recorded for less than 45% of them. In total, the top ten clones hold over 8.5% of the sample.

The hyperthyroidism patients were 18 to 65 years old and newly diagnosed, with a disease duration of less than 2 months. Patients with other autoimmune diseases, uncontrolled infections, pregnancy or lactation were excluded from the study. Diagnosis was based on clinical symptoms, serum thyroxine, TRAb, thyroid ultrasound and orbital computed tomography. Trizol reagent was used to extract the total RNA, and its quality was then checked on an Agilent 2100 Bioanalyzer. This clonotype was counted only a few times. Its specific antigen is unknown. An end of the junction differs from the germline gene, which may be a read error. The CDR3 spans 12 residues, from the cysteine through the phenylalanine. Only the CDR3 part of the read is kept: 36 bases, read in frame from the first base.

This receptor was taken from an adult man with Graves' hyperthyroidism. The sample taken for sequencing was peripheral blood or thyroid tissue (not recorded which). The receptor chain draws on TRBV12-3 or TRBV12-4 and TRBJ1-2, with a weak D call of TRBD1 (6 bases match). The nucleotides are TGTGCCAGCAGAGGGACAAACTCTGGCTACACCTTC. This sequence encodes CASRGTNSGYTF.